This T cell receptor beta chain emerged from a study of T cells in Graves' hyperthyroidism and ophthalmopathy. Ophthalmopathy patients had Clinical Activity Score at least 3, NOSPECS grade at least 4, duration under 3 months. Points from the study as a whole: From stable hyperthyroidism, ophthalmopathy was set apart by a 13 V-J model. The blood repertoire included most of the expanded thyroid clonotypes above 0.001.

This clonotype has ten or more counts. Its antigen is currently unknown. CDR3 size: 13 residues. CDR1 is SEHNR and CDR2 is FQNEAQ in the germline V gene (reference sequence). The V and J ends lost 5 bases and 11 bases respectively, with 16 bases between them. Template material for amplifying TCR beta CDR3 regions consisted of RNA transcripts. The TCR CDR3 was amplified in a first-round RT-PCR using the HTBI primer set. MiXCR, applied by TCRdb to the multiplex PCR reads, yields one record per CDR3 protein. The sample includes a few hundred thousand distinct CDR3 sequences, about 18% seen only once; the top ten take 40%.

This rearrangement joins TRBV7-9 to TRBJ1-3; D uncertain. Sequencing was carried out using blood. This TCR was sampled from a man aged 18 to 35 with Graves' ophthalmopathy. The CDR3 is CASSPLVARSIYF. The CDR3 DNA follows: TGTGCCAGCAGCCCCCTTGTGGCACGCTCCATATATTTT.